Listed below are T cell receptor beta chains from one sample, sequenced in a study of blood T cell repertoires in COVID-19. TCRdb's copy holds only in-frame clones and misses some; the assay was immunoSEQ multiplex PCR. The sample consists of 110,000 to 150,000 clones, 86% of them appearing once. Input material: PBMCs or T cells enriched from blood (not recorded which). The source is a man in his fifties or sixties who had recovered from COVID-19. CDR3s include the opening cysteine and the closing phenylalanine or tryptophan. D genes are given only for firm matches. For some rows the clone size is stated as once, few or many, or as a class when expanded; others skip it.

abundance | j_gene | d_gene | v_gene | CDR3nt | CDR3aa
NA | TRBJ1-3 | NA | TRBV19 | TGTGCTAGTAAAGAGATCACCTCTGGAAACACCATATATTTT | CASKEITSGNTIYF
NA | TRBJ1-2 | TRBD1 | TRBV27 | TGTGCCAGCAGTTTGCACGCCGGGACAGGAATCTATGGCTACACCTTC | CASSLHAGTGIYGYTF
NA | TRBJ2-1 | TRBD2 | TRBV27 | TGTGCCAGCAGTTTATCGCGACTAGCGGGCGGAAGCTCCTACAATGAGCAGTTCTTC | CASSLSRLAGGSSYNEQFF
NA | TRBJ2-2 | TRBD1 | TRBV28 | TGTGCCAGCAGGCCTGACAGGGGCGCCACCGGGGAGCTGTTTTTT | CASRPDRGATGELFF
NA | TRBJ2-7 | NA | TRBV5-1 | TGCGCCAGCAAACCGGCTCCGGACAGCGCCCACGAGCAGTACTTC | CASKPAPDSAHEQYF
once | TRBJ1-5 | NA | TRBV19 | TGTGCCAGTAGTAAGCCCGGGGGGGGCGGCAATCAGCCCCAGCATTTT | CASSKPGGGGNQPQHF
NA | TRBJ1-3 | NA | TRBV30 | TGTGCCTGGACAACAGAGAATGGAAACACCATATATTTT | CAWTTENGNTIYF
NA | TRBJ2-3 | NA | TRBV28 | TGTGCCAGCAGTTTGCCTAGCTCCACAGATACGCAGTATTTT | CASSLPSSTDTQYF
NA | TRBJ1-2 | TRBD1 | TRBV19 | TGTGCCAGTAGTACGACGTACAGGGGAGACTATGGCTACACCTTC | CASSTTYRGDYGYTF
NA | TRBJ2-7 | NA | TRBV19 | TGTGCCAGTAGTAAAACAGGGAAGGGCAACGAGCAGTACTTC | CASSKTGKGNEQYF
NA | TRBJ1-5 | TRBD1 | TRBV6-5 | TGTGCCAGCAGTTACCAGGGGGTTCAGCCCCAGCATTTT | CASSYQGVQPQHF
NA | TRBJ1-2 | NA | TRBV5-4 | TGTGCCAGCAGCTTAAGGGGAGGGGGTAACTATGGCTACACCTTC | CASSLRGGGNYGYTF
NA | TRBJ2-3 | NA | TRBV4-3 | TGCGCCAGCAGCCAAGATGGTTTAGGTCTAGGTGGGAGCACAGATACGCAGTATTTT | CASSQDGLGLGGSTDTQYF
NA | TRBJ1-1 | TRBD1 | TRBV28 | TGTGCCAGCAGAGAGGACAGGGTACGACCTGAAGCTTTCTTT | CASREDRVRPEAFF
NA | TRBJ2-7 | TRBD1 | TRBV18 | TGTGCCAGCTCACCCACCGGGACAGGGGGCCCCTACGAGCAGTACTTC | CASSPTGTGGPYEQYF
NA | TRBJ2-7 | TRBD1 | TRBV19 | TGTGCCAGTAAGGGGACAGGGAGCTACGAGCAGTACTTC | CASKGTGSYEQYF
NA | TRBJ1-1 | NA | TRBV29-1 | TGCAGCGTTGCACCCAGATTGAGGGACACTGAAGCTTTCTTT | CSVAPRLRDTEAFF
NA | TRBJ2-1 | TRBD2 | TRBV7-3 | TGTGCCAGCAGCCCGGGGGGGAATGAGCAGTTCTTC | CASSPGGNEQFF
NA | TRBJ2-1 | NA | TRBV10-3 | TGTGCCATCAGTGAAAACAGGGATGGTGAGCAGTTCTTC | CAISENRDGEQFF
NA | TRBJ1-1 | TRBD1 | TRBV5-4 | TGTGCCAGCAGCTGGGGGGACAGGAACACTGAAGCTTTCTTT | CASSWGDRNTEAFF
NA | TRBJ2-2 | NA | TRBV5-1 | TGCGCCAGCAGCTTATCGGCCGGACTCGGCGTACCCGGGGAGCTGTTTTTT | CASSLSAGLGVPGELFF
NA | TRBJ2-3 | TRBD2 | TRBV24-1 | TGTGCCACCAGTGCGGCGGGAGCAACAGATACGCAGTATTTT | CATSAAGATDTQYF
medium-sized | TRBJ2-5 | NA | TRBV4-1 | TGCGCCAGCAGCCCCTCTCATGCGGACATGGCCCAGTACTTC | CASSPSHADMAQYF
NA | TRBJ1-1 | NA | TRBV11-2 | TGTGCCAGCAGCTTAGGTATGAACACTGAAGCTTTCTTT | CASSLGMNTEAFF
NA | TRBJ2-1 | NA | TRBV1 | TGCACCAGCAGCCGGACTAGCGGGAGCTACAATGAGCAGTTCTTC | CTSSRTSGSYNEQFF
few | TRBJ1-4 | NA | TRBV19 | TGTGCCAGTAGTATTAGCTCTTCATCAACTAATGAAAAACTGTTTTTT | CASSISSSSTNEKLFF
NA | TRBJ1-1 | NA | TRBV30 | TGTGCCTGGAGTGTCCGGGGGAACACTGAAGCTTTCTTT | CAWSVRGNTEAFF
NA | TRBJ1-1 | NA | TRBV5-1 | TGCGCCAGCAGCTTAGAAGGCGGGGTGAACACTGAAGCTTTCTTT | CASSLEGGVNTEAFF
NA | TRBJ1-6 | NA | TRBV29-1 | TGCAGCGTTGGAGATAGCGATAATTCACCCCTCCACTTT | CSVGDSDNSPLHF
NA | TRBJ1-2 | TRBD1 | TRBV28 | TGTGCCAGCGGGGGACAGGGGTCGAAGAACTATGGCTACACCTTC | CASGGQGSKNYGYTF
NA | TRBJ1-2 | TRBD1 | TRBV15 | TGTGCCACCAGAAACCGGGACAGGCGGCATCGCTACACCTTC | CATRNRDRRHRYTF
NA | TRBJ2-7 | TRBD2 | TRBV3-1/TRBV3-2 | TGTGCCAGCAGCCGGGGGGGAGGACCGAACTACGAGCAGTACTTC | CASSRGGGPNYEQYF
NA | TRBJ1-5 | TRBD1 | TRBV5-1 | TGCGCCAGCAGCTTGGCCGGGACAGCAAATCAGCCCCAGCATTTT | CASSLAGTANQPQHF
NA | TRBJ2-5 | TRBD1 | TRBV19 | TGTGCCAGTAGTATCCCCCTGGGGGGACAGGGGGTGAAGACCCAGTACTTC | CASSIPLGGQGVKTQYF
once | TRBJ1-1 | NA | TRBV19 | TGTGCCAGTAGTATTTCGGCAGTGAGGGAAGCTTTCTTT | CASSISAVREAFF
NA | TRBJ2-1 | TRBD2 | TRBV19 | TGTGCCAGTAGTATAGGGCTAGCGGGAACCCACAATGAGCAGTTCTTC | CASSIGLAGTHNEQFF
NA | TRBJ1-6 | NA | TRBV18 | TGTGCCAGCTCACAACCTACAGGGACAACAAATTCACCCCTCCACTTT | CASSQPTGTTNSPLHF
NA | TRBJ2-7 | TRBD1 | TRBV28 | TGTGCCAGCAGTTTAGGACAGGGGAACGAGCAGTACTTC | CASSLGQGNEQYF
NA | TRBJ1-6 | TRBD1 | TRBV27 | TGTGCCAGCAGTTTATCCTATTACCCCCGGGACAGGGATAATTCACCCCTCCACTTT | CASSLSYYPRDRDNSPLHF
NA | TRBJ1-2 | NA | TRBV9 | TGTGCCAGCAGCGTAGGGGCAGGGCCTACTAACTATGGCTACACCTTC | CASSVGAGPTNYGYTF
few | TRBJ1-4 | TRBD1 | TRBV3-1/TRBV3-2 | TGTGCCAGCAGCCAACCGGACAGGGGGGACGAAAAACTGTTTTTT | CASSQPDRGDEKLFF
NA | TRBJ1-6 | TRBD1 | TRBV2 | TGTGCCAGCAGGGGACAGGGAAGCTCCTATAATTCACCCCTCCACTTT | CASRGQGSSYNSPLHF
NA | TRBJ1-1 | TRBD1 | TRBV10-2 | TGCGCCAGCAGCGCCCGAGACAGGGGAAACGCTGAAGCTTTCTTT | CASSARDRGNAEAFF
NA | TRBJ2-2 | TRBD1 | TRBV24-1 | TGTGCCACCGGAGGGACAGGGAACACCGGGGAGCTGTTTTTT | CATGGTGNTGELFF
NA | TRBJ1-4 | TRBD1 | TRBV11-2 | TGTGCCAGCAGCTCGAGGGGGACAGGGGGTGAAAAACTGTTTTTT | CASSSRGTGGEKLFF
NA | TRBJ1-2 | TRBD1 | TRBV24-1 | TGTGCCACCAGTGATGGGGACAGCCGCAACTATGGCTACACCTTC | CATSDGDSRNYGYTF
NA | TRBJ2-1 | TRBD2 | TRBV3-1/TRBV3-2 | TGTGCCAGCAGCCGCCGGACTAGCGGCACCTACAATGAGCAGTTCTTC | CASSRRTSGTYNEQFF
NA | TRBJ1-1 | TRBD1 | TRBV12-3/TRBV12-4 | TGTGCCAGCAGTTCCAGGGGGCGGACTGAAGCTTTCTTT | CASSSRGRTEAFF
NA | TRBJ1-4 | NA | TRBV11-2 | TGTGCCAGCAGCTTAGGAACCGGGACAATCCCAAACTGGGAAAAACTGTTTTTT | CASSLGTGTIPNWEKLFF
NA | TRBJ1-2 | NA | TRBV19 | TGTGCCAGTAGTAGGAGCCAGGGCCCCTATGGCTACACCTTC | CASSRSQGPYGYTF
NA | TRBJ1-1 | NA | TRBV15 | TGTGCCACCAGCAGAAATTCGGGTAAAGCTTTCTTT | CATSRNSGKAFF
NA | TRBJ2-6 | TRBD1 | TRBV5-1 | TGCGCCAGCAGCTTGCTGACAGGGATGGGCTCTGGGGCCAACGTCCTGACTTTC | CASSLLTGMGSGANVLTF
NA | TRBJ2-1 | NA | TRBV3-1/TRBV3-2 | TGTGCCAGCAGCCAAAATGACAGGGAGCAGTTCTTC | CASSQNDREQFF
NA | TRBJ2-3 | NA | TRBV21-1 | TGTGCCAGCAGCATCCTGACTAGCGGGGAGCTTGAGGTAGGCACAGATACGCAGTATTTT | CASSILTSGELEVGTDTQYF
NA | TRBJ2-5 | NA | TRBV7-6 | TGTGCCAGCAGCCTACTAGAAGAGACCCAGTACTTC | CASSLLEETQYF
NA | TRBJ2-1 | NA | TRBV7-7 | TGTGCTAGCACCCGCAACCCCGGGGACAATGAGCAGTTCTTC | CASTRNPGDNEQFF